This note documents a single T cell receptor (beta chain) sequence. Its antigen is not identified. V gave up 3 bases and J gave up 1 base; unmatched junction bases: 5. From germline, CDR1 is SQVTM and CDR2 ANQGSEA. The CDR3 consists of 15 residues. The sample comes from a study of response to subunit inactivated influenza vaccine. The study, taken as a whole, reports: The authors put forward the suggestion that each seasonal influenza vaccination may bring in only a limited number of new T cells.

One entry per CDR3 protein, called by TCRdb with MiXCR from the RT-PCR reads. Among hundreds of thousands of distinct CDR3 sequences listed, about 12% were seen once. The V and J genes are TRBV29-1 and TRBJ2-3, with 9 bases that match TRBD2. This TCR was sampled from a man aged 45-60 years who received an inactivated influenza vaccine. Sample: PBMCs from blood, taken on the day of vaccination. CDR3 coding DNA: TGCAGCGTTGACACCAGACTAGCGGGCACAGATACGCAGTATTTT. It translates to CSVDTRLAGTDTQYF.